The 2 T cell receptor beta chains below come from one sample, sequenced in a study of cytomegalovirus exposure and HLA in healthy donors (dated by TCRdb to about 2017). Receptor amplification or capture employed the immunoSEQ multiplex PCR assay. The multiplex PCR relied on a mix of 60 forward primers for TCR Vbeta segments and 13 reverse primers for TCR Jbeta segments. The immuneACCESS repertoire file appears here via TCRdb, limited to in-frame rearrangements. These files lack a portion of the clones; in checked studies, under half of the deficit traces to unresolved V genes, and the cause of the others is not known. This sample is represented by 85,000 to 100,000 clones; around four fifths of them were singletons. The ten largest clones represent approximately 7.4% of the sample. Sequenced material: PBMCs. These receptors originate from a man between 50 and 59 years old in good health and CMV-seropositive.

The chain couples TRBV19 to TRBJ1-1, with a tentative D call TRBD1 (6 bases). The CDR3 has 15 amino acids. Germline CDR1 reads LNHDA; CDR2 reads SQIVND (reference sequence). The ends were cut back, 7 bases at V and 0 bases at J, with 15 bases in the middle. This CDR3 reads CASTTGRGLNTEAFF. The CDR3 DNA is TGTGCCAGTACCACGGGGAGGGGGTTGAACACTGAAGCTTTCTTT. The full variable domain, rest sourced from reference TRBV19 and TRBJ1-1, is DGGITQSPKYLFRKEGQNVTLSCEQNLNHDAMYWYRQDPGQGLRLIYYSQIVNDFQKGDIAEGYSVSREKKESFPLTVTSAQKNPTAFYLCASTTGRGLNTEAFFGQGTRLTVV.

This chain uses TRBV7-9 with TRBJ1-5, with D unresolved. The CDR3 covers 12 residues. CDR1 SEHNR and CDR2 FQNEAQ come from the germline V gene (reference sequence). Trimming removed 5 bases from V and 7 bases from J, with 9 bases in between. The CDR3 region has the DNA TGTGCCAGCAGCGAAGCTGAACAGCCCCAGCATTTT. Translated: CASSEAEQPQHF. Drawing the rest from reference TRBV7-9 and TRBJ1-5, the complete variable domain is DTGVSQNPRHKITKRGQNVTFRCDPISEHNRLYWYRQTLGQGPEFLTYFQNEAQLEKSRLLSDRFSAERPKGSFSTLEIQRTEQGDSAMYLCASSEAEQPQHFGDGTRLSIL.